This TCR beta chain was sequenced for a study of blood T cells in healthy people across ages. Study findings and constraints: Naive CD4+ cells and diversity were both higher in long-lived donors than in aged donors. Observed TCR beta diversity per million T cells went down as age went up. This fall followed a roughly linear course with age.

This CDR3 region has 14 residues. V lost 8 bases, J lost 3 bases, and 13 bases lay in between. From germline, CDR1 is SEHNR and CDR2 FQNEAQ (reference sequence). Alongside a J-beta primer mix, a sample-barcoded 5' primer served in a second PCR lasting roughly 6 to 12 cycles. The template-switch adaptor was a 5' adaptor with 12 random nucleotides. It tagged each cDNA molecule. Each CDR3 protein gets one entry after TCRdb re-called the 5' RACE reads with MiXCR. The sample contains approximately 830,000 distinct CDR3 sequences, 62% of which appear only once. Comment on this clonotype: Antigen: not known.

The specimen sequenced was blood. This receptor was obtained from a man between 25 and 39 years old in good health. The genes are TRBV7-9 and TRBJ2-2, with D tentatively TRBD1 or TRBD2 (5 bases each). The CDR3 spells CASPGEGDTGELFF. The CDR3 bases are TGTGCCAGCCCCGGGGAAGGGGACACCGGGGAGCTGTTTTTT.